The sequence of this T cell receptor beta chain was determined in a study of shared clonotypes between healthy human individuals. Study-wide background: The plates for each donor numbered three CD4 naive, three CD4 memory, two CD8 naive and one CD8 memory.

Germline-derived CDR1 and CDR2 are LNHNV and YYDKDF (reference sequence). The junction had 10 bases not matched to a gene; V was cut back by 5 bases and J by 6 bases. The CDR3 covers 16 residues. The split of CD4+ cells yielded CD45RA+ naive and CD45RA-negative memory subsets. Every subset's genomic DNA went evenly onto several immunoSEQ plates. Sequencing was performed with immunoSEQ multiplex PCR; in TCRdb, only in-frame clones are kept and a portion is missing. The sample yields a few million clones, around nine tenths seen once. The chain joins TRBV15 to TRBJ2-4; 10 bases are a match to TRBD2. Sequenced material: naive CD4+ T cells sorted from blood. The subset is: CD45RA+ positively selected. The clonotype comes from a man between 18 and 29 years old in good health. CDR3 loop: CATSPDPWTSGNIQYF. The CDR3 DNA reads as TGTGCCACCAGCCCCGACCCCTGGACTAGCGGAAACATTCAGTACTTC.